This TCR beta chain emerged from a study of a mutant IDH1 vaccine in newly diagnosed glioma. Study-level background: Initiation of the vaccine course occurred 4-6 weeks after radiotherapy alone, or alongside temozolomide cycles.

This sample's time point: week 35, safety follow-up. Every single dose of the vaccine, 300 ug of mutant IDH1 20-mer peptide, came with topical imiquimod. TCRdb's copy holds only in-frame clones and misses some; the assay was immunoSEQ multiplex PCR. The data contain fewer than 45,000 clones, 81% of them singletons. Remarks on this clone: The antigen remains undetermined.

Germline lookup yields CDR1 DFQATT and CDR2 SNEGSKA (reference sequence). The germline V and J ends were trimmed by 3 bases and 6 bases, with 5 bases remaining between them. This CDR3 region has 10 residues. The sequence came from a woman aged 40 to 50 with glioma. Some clones in this sample may be carry-over from other donors' samples. Sequencing was performed on PBMCs, taken from a glioma patient whose treatment included an IDH1 peptide vaccine. This sequence joins TRBV20-1 and TRBJ1-2; no definite D call. CDR3 sequence (DNA): TGCAGTGCTAGGTGGGATGGCTACACCTTC. It yields the protein CSARWDGYTF.